Sequencing of this T cell receptor beta chain was carried out in a study of CD8 T cells in Susac syndrome (dated by TCRdb to the late 2010s). For the wider study: Whether CD8+ T cell activation and differentiation in Susac syndrome was antigen driven was tested using repertoire sequencing. The study compared CD8+ T cell repertoire clonality among over ten healthy donors, 14 Susac syndrome patients and fewer than 19 multiple sclerosis patients.

Overall study results and their limits: The number of individuals in the TCR sequencing and HLA analysis was recognized as being relatively small.

As for this clonotype: Its antigen is still unknown. There are no base qualities to consult, and no much larger clone falls within one base.

Peripheral blood CD8+ and CD4+ T cells from healthy donors, Susac syndrome patients and multiple sclerosis patients were profiled using high-throughput TCR beta sequencing. The multiple sclerosis controls were treatment-naive patients whose relapsing-remitting disease, either stable or active, fulfilled the revised McDonald criteria. Bulk CD8+ and CD4+ T cells were purified by magnetic negative isolation, whereas CD8+ TEMRA cells were enriched by FACS. Blood was collected in EDTA tubes and processed within 24 hours, with PBMCs isolated through density gradient centrifugation. PBMCs intended for TCR sequencing were frozen in liquid nitrogen and were later thawed in a 37 degrees C water bath. A purity of at least 90% was achieved for sorted or isolated CD4+, CD8+ and CD8+ TEMRA cells. RNA was extracted using the RNeasy kit, and about 0.45 to 1 microgram was reverse transcribed with random hexamers. The immunoSEQ multiplex PCR assay, covering 54 Vbeta and 13 Jbeta segments, was used to amplify TCR beta CDR3 regions. Bias from PCR amplification was corrected by using a synthetic template baseline for primer optimization and for computational correction. Processing in the source paper ran as follows. Only productive sequences were kept, with reads annotated to V, D and J genes according to IMGT and analyzed in immunoSEQ Analyzer. To calculate clonality, Shannon entropy was normalized by log2 of the number of productive unique sequences and then subtracted from one. For each patient and control, public and private clones were evaluated among the 100 most prevalent clones. Clones were defined as Susac-specific when absent from the healthy and MS cohorts, from 1,000 to 1,100 published viral clones and from other ImmuneACCESS disease sequences. In-frame beta chains were kept once TCRdb had trimmed the public reads at Q25 with fastp and called clones with MiXCR. Here each entry gathers all rows of one CDR3 protein and keeps the most common genes and DNA. TCRdb, rather than the study authors, made the V and J calls. The sample profile shows about 300,000 distinct CDR3 sequences; 89% of them were found once. Of the sample, 0.18% falls within the top ten clones.

The germline V gene (reference sequence) supplies CDR1 LNHDA and CDR2 SQIVND. V and J lose 2 bases and 0 bases, and a span of 8 bases separates them. The CDR3 holds 15 amino acids from the cysteine to the phenylalanine. Only CDR3 DNA remains: 45 bases, in frame from the first base. This clonotype was sampled from a human donor with multiple sclerosis. The specimen sequenced was CD8+ T cells from PBMCs. The chain joins TRBV19 to TRBJ1-5, with no reliable assignment of the D segment. The nucleotide sequence reads as follows: TGTGCCAGTAGTATATACACCTATAGCAATCAGCCCCAGCATTTT. This yields the protein CASSIYTYSNQPQHF.